Listed here is a single T cell receptor (beta chain). The antigen is undetermined. J lost 5 bases, V lost 3 bases, and 8 bases had no gene match. Germline V CDR1 and CDR2: SQVTM, ANQGSEA. CDR3 length: 14 amino acids. Alongside a J-beta primer mix, a sample-barcoded 5' primer served in a second PCR lasting about 7 to 12 cycles. Every sample returned 3 million or more CDR3-containing paired-end reads. One entry per CDR3 protein, called by TCRdb with MiXCR from the 5' RACE reads. The data contain 1.5 million to 2 million distinct CDR3 sequences, approximately 30% of them singletons. The data are from a study of blood T cells in healthy people across ages. Study-wide results and limits: Fewer expanded clones and more diversity marked long-lived versus aged donors.

Aged about 6 to 95, donors were systemically healthy Caucasians from Russia. Researchers report isolating at least 7 million PBMCs per sample. The sequence was obtained from a young woman in good health. Sequenced sample: blood. This chain joins TRBV29-1 and TRBJ2-7; 9 positions agree with TRBD1. CDR3 region: CSVENLQGANEQYF. CDR3 nucleotides: TGCAGCGTTGAGAATTTACAGGGGGCCAACGAGCAGTACTTC.